This T cell receptor (beta chain) was found in a study of beta chain features in type 1 diabetes. Points from the study as a whole: Lower insertion and higher deletion counts appeared at VDJ junctions in type 1 diabetes patients. Patients with Type 1 diabetes showed moderately but significantly shorter TCRB CDR3s in all four CD4+ subsets. For TCRB rearrangement, an influence of HLA type remained unresolved here.

Each sorted fraction was over 95% pure. The entirety of the isolated RNA underwent reverse transcription, so expressed TCRB transcripts were sequenced. Libraries were prepared by immunoSEQ multiplex PCR; TCRdb keeps only in-frame clonotypes and omits some of them. The repertoire holds 150,000 to 180,000 clones, over 8.5% seen once, with under 2.5% in the top ten. Per the germline V gene, CDR1 is LGHNA and CDR2 is YSLEER. V gave up 1 base and J gave up 5 bases, with 9 bases separating them. This CDR3 region has 14 residues. Concerning this clone itself: Its specificity is unknown.

The sequenced sample consisted of central memory CD4+ T cells from blood. The chain employs TRBV4-3 and TRBJ1-3; D gene unclear. The TCR sequence derives from a man younger than 35 in good health. CDR3 coding DNA: TGCGCCAGCAGCCAAGCCGCTGGGAGAAACACCATATATTTT. Translating it yields CASSQAAGRNTIYF.